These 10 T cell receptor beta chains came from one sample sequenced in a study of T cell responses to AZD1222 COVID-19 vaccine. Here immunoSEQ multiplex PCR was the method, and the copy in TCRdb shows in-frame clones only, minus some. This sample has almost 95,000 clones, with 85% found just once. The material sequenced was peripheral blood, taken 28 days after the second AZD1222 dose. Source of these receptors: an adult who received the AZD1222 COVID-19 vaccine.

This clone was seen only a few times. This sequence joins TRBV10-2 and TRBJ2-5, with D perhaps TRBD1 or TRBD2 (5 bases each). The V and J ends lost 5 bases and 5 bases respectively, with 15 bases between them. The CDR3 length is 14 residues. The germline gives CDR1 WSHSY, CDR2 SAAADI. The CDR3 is CASSHLGVGETQYF. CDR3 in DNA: TGCGCCAGCAGTCACTTGGGGGTAGGGGAGACCCAGTACTTC.

CDR3 protein: CASSGDSVMNTQYF. CDR3 nucleotides: TGCGCCAGCAGTGGCGACAGTGTCATGAATACGCAGTATTTT. V and J are TRBV10-2 and TRBJ2-3, with D perhaps TRBD1 (5 bases). V lost 4 bases, J lost 7 bases, and 15 bases lay in between. This CDR3 is built from 14 residues. CDR1 and CDR2 from the germline V gene are WSHSY and SAAADI.

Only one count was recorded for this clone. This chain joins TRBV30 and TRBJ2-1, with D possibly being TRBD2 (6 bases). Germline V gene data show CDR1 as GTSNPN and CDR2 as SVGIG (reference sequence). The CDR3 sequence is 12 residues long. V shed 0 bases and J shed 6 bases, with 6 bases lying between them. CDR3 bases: TGTGCCTGGAGTGTAGCGGGCAATGAGCAGTTCTTC. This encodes CAWSVAGNEQFF.

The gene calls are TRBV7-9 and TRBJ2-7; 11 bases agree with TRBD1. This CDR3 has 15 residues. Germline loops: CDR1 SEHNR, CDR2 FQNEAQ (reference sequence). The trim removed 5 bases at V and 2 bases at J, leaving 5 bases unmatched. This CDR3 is CASSSGTGGTYEQYF. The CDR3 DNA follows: TGTGCCAGCAGCAGCGGGACAGGGGGTACCTACGAGCAGTACTTC. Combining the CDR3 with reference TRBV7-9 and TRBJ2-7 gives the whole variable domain DTGVSQNPRHKITKRGQNVTFRCDPISEHNRLYWYRQTLGQGPEFLTYFQNEAQLEKSRLLSDRFSAERPKGSFSTLEIQRTEQGDSAMYLCASSSGTGGTYEQYFGPGTRLTVT.

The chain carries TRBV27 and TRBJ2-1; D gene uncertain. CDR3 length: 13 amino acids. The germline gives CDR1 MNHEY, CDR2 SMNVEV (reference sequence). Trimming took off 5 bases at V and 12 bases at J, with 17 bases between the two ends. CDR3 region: CASSIGRFGRQFF. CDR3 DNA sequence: TGTGCCAGCAGTATAGGCAGATTCGGACGGCAGTTCTTC.

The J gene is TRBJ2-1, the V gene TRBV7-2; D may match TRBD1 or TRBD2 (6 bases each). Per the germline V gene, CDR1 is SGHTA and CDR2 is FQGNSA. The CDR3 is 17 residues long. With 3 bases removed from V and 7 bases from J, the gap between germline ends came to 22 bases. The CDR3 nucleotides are TGTGCCAGCAGCTTGCGGGCGTCCTCCCGGGGGCTGAATGAGCAGTTCTTC. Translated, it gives CASSLRASSRGLNEQFF. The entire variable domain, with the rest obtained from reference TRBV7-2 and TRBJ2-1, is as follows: GAGVSQSPSNKVTEKGKDVELRCDPISGHTALYWYRQSLGQGLEFLIYFQGNSAPDKSGLPSDRFSAERTGGSVSTLTIQRTQQEDSAVYLCASSLRASSRGLNEQFFGPGTRLTVL.

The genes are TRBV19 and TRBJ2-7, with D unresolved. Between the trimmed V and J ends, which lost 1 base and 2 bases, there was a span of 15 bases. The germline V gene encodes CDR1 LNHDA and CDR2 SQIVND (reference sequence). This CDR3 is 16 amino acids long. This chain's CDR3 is CASSIGSRDGPYEQYF. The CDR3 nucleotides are TGTGCCAGTAGTATAGGGAGCCGAGACGGGCCCTACGAGCAGTACTTC.

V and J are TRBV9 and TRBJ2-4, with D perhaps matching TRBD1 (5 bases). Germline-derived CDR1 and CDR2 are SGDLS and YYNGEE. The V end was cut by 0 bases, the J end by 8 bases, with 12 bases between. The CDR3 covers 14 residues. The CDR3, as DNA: TGTGCCAGCAGCGTAGTAGGGGATCGGGACATTCAGTACTTC. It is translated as CASSVVGDRDIQYF.

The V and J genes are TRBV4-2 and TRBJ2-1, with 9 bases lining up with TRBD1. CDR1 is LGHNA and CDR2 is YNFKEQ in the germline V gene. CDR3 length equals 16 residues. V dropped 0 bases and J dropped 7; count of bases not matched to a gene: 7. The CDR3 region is CASSQDTGGASNEQFF. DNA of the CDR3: TGTGCCAGCAGCCAAGATACAGGGGGCGCATCGAATGAGCAGTTCTTC.

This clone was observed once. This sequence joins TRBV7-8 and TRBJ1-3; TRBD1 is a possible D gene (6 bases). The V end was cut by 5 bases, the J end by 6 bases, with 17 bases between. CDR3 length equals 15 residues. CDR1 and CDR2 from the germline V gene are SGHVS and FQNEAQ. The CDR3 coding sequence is TGTGCCAGCAGCCAGACAAGGGGGGGAGAAAACACCATATATTTT. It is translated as CASSQTRGGENTIYF.